This TCR beta chain was recorded in a study of T cell repertoires in cytomegalovirus infection. The overall study: Newly reported HLA-C-restricted and thoroughly characterized HLA-B-restricted CMV epitopes were employed. Through public TCR beta signatures, both CMV infection and matching HLA type were indicated.

V lost 4 bases and J lost 4, with 16 bases in between. Germline CDR1 and CDR2: MNHEY and SVGAGI. The CDR3 has 16 residues. A remark on this clonotype: The target antigen is unknown.

Study results and caveats: Individuals carrying CMV plus the relevant HLA were identified by cumulative frequency of public TCR beta families. The ex vivo response was dominated by HLA-C-restricted CMV-specific TCR beta clonotypes.

TCRdb re-derived calls from the reads in MiXCR, one entry per CDR3 protein. The data contain about 310,000 distinct CDR3 sequences, approximately 25% of them singletons. The source of this sequence is a human donor in good health (CMV status not recorded). Some clones in this sample may be carry-over from other donors' samples. The chain combines TRBV6-5 with TRBJ2-2; D might be TRBD2 (6 bases). Sequences were derived from cultured PBMCs, sampled from culture after CMV antigen stimulation. In DNA form, the CDR3 reads TGTGCCAGCAGTTCCCTCGGGACTGGCGTCACCGGGGAGCTGTTTTTT. It encodes CASSSLGTGVTGELFF.